Below, 11 T cell receptor beta chains from the same sample are listed, as sequenced in a study of T cells expressing NK-cell markers. TCRdb reprocessed the 5' RACE reads and reports one entry per CDR3 protein, with no DNA. Recorded here are some 150,000 distinct CDR3 sequences; the top ten clones represent 9% to 15%. Sequencing was performed on blood T cells: a sorted CD56 or NKG2C T cell subset, CD4+ or CD8+ T cells, or bulk PBMC T cells (not recorded which). Receptors originate from a man younger than 35 in good health.

The chain has TRBV30 and TRBJ2-2; TCRdb outputs TRBD1, but without DNA this stays unchecked. Germline V lookup: CDR1 GTSNPN, CDR2 SVGIG (reference sequence). This CDR3 contains 16 residues. The CDR3 sequence is CAWSVGDRGWKRELFF. Based on the CDR3 plus reference TRBV30 and TRBJ2-2, the full variable domain is SQTIHQWPATLVQPVGSPLSLECTVEGTSNPNLYWYRQAAGRGLQLLFYSVGIGQISSEVPQNLSASRPQDRQFILSSKKLLLSDSGFYLCAWSVGDRGWKRELFFGEGSRLTVL.

The V and J genes are TRBV5-5 and TRBJ1-5. The CDR3 length is 16 residues. The germline CDR1 and CDR2 sequences are SGHKS and YYEKEE (reference sequence). The CDR3 here is CASSLLTNPSNQPQHF. Full variable domain (rest looked up from reference TRBV5-5 and TRBJ1-5): DAGVTQSPTHLIKTRGQQVTLRCSPISGHKSVSWYQQVLGQGPQFIFQYYEKEERGRGNFPDRFSARQFPNYSSELNVNALLLGDSALYLCASSLLTNPSNQPQHFGDGTRLSIL.

This chain connects TRBV12-3 or TRBV12-4 to TRBJ2-2; TCRdb's D call, TRBD1, is unchecked because there is no DNA. The CDR3 spans 12 residues. The CDR3 is CASTPGTGELFF.

The V gene is TRBV20-1, the J gene TRBJ2-1; TCRdb returns TRBD2, unconfirmable since there is no DNA. Germline V CDR1 and CDR2: DFQATT, SNEGSKA (reference sequence). The CDR3 is 13 residues long. Here the CDR3 reads CSTSASGYNEQFF.

The chain is built from TRBV13 and TRBJ2-5. The CDR3 contains 15 residues. Germline CDR1 reads PRHDT; CDR2 reads FYEKMQ (reference sequence). CDR3 loop: CASSFRGINQETQYF. Looking up the rest from reference TRBV13 and TRBJ2-5 gives the full variable domain: AAGVIQSPRHLIKEKRETATLKCYPIPRHDTVYWYQQGPGQDPQFLISFYEKMQSDKGSIPDRFSAQQFSDYHSELNMSSLELGDSALYFCASSFRGINQETQYFGPGTRLLVL.

The chain links TRBV11-2 to TRBJ1-2. CDR3 length equals 13 residues. Germline V CDR1 and CDR2: SGHAT, FQNNGV. CDR3 sequence reads: CASSLGLGYGYTF.

This sequence joins TRBV9 and TRBJ2-1; TCRdb indicates TRBD2, and absent DNA this call remains unverified. The CDR3 extends over 18 amino acids. From germline, CDR1 is SGDLS and CDR2 YYNGEE. CDR3: CASSVAASGRAGYNEQFF.

The V call is TRBV6-1, the J call TRBJ1-2. The CDR3 contains 16 residues. The V gene's germline CDR1 is MNHNS and CDR2 SASEGT. This CDR3 is CASSHLTTEINYGYTF.

The chain employs TRBV7-9 and TRBJ2-5; TCRdb's D call, TRBD1, is unchecked because there is no DNA. This CDR3 is 14 amino acids long. Germline CDR1 is SEHNR and CDR2 is FQNEAQ (reference sequence). CDR3 sequence reads: CASSLGGTQETQYF.

The gene calls are TRBV28 and TRBJ2-3; there is no DNA to check the TCRdb D call of TRBD2. The CDR3 loop spans 18 amino acids. Per germline, CDR1 MDHEN and CDR2 SYDVKM. The CDR3 loop reads CASIKGGLAGGRPGTQYF.

This rearrangement joins TRBV6-5 to TRBJ2-1; TCRdb outputs TRBD1, but without DNA this stays unchecked. Per germline, CDR1 MNHEY and CDR2 SVGAGI. The CDR3 loop spans 15 amino acids. The CDR3 sequence is CASSRRDRLFNEQFF.